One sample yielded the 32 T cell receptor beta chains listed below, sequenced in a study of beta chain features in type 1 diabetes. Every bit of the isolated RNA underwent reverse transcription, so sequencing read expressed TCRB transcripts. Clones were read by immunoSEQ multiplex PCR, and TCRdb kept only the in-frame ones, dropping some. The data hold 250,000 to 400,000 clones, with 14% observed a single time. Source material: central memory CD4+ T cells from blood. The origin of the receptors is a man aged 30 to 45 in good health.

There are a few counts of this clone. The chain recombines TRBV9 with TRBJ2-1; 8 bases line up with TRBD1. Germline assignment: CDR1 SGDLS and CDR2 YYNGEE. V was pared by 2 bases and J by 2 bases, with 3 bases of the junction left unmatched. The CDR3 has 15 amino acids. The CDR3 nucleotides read TGTGCCAGCAGCGTGTCGGGACAGGCCTACAATGAGCAGTTCTTC. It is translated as CASSVSGQAYNEQFF.

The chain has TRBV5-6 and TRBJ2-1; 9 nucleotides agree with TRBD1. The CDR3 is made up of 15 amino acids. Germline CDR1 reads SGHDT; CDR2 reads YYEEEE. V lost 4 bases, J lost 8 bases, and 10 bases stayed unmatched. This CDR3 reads CASSRWGTGRHEQFF. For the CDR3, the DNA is TGTGCCAGCAGCCGGTGGGGGACAGGGCGCCATGAGCAGTTCTTC.

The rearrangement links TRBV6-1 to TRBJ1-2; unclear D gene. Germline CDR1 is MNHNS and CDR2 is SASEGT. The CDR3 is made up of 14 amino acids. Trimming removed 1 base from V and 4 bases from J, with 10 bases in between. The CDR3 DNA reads TGTGCCAGCAGTGAAGACGGAGAGACCTATGGCTACACCTTC. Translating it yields CASSEDGETYGYTF.

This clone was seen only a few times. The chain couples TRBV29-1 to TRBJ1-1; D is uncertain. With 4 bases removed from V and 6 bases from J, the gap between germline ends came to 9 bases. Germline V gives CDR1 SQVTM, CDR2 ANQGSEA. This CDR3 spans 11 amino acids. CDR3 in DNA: TGCAGCGTTGTCGTCAGCCCTGAAGCTTTCTTT. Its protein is CSVVVSPEAFF. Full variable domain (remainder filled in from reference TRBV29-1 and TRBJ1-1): SAVISQKPSRDICQRGTSLTIQCQVDSQVTMMFWYRQQPGQSLTLIATANQGSEATYESGFVIDKFPISRPNLTFSTLTVSNMSPEDSSIYLCSVVVSPEAFFGQGTRLTVV.

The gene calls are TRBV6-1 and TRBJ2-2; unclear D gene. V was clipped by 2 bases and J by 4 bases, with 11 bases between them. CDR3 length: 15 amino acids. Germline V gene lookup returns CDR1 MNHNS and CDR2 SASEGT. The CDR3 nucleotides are TGTGCCAGCAGTGAAACCGGGCAATTCACCGGGGAGCTGTTTTTT. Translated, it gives CASSETGQFTGELFF.

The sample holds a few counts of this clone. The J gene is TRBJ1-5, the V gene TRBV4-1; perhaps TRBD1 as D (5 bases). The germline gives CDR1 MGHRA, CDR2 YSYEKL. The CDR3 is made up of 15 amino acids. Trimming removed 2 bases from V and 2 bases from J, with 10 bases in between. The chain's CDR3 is CASSQRDGRNQPQHF. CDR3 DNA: TGCGCCAGCAGCCAACGGGACGGACGCAATCAGCCCCAGCATTTT.

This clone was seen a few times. In DNA, the CDR3 is TGCGCCAGCAGCCAACGGACAGGGATAGCCAAAAACATTCAGTACTTC. Its protein is CASSQRTGIAKNIQYF. V gene TRBV4-1 combines with J gene TRBJ2-4; 8 bases agree with TRBD1. The junction had 3 bases not matched to a gene; V was cut back by 2 bases and J by 0 bases. CDR1 MGHRA and CDR2 YSYEKL come from the germline V gene. The CDR3 spans 16 residues.

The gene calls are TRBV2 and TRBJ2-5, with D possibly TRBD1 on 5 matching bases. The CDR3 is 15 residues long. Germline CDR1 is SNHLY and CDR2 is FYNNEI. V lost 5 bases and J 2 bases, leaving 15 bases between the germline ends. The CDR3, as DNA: TGTGCCAGCAGTCCCATCAGGGTAGTACAAGAGACCCAGTACTTC. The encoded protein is CASSPIRVVQETQYF.

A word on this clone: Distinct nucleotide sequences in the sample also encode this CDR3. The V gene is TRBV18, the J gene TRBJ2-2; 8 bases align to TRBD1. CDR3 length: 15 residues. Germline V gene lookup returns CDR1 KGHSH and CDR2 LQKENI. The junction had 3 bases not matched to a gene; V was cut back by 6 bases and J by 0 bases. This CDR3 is CASSPGQANTGELFF. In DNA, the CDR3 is TGTGCCAGCTCCCCGGGACAGGCGAACACCGGGGAGCTGTTTTTT.

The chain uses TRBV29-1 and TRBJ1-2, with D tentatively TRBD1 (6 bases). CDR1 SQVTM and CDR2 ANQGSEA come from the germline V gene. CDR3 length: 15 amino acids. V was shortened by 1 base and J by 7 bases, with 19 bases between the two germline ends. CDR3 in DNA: TGCAGCGTTGAAGTTTGGGCGGGCAGGGGAAGTGGCTACACCTTC. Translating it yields CSVEVWAGRGSGYTF.

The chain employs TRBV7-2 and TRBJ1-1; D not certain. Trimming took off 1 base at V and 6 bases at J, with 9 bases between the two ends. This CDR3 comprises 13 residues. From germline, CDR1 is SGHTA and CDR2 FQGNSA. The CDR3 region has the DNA TGTGCCAGCAGCTTAGGGAGGGTCGCTGAAGCTTTCTTT. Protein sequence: CASSLGRVAEAFF.

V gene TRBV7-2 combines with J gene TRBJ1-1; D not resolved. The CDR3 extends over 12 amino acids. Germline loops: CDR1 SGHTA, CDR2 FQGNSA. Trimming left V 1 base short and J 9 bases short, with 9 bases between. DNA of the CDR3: TGTGCCAGCAGCTTAGAAATAGGAAAAGCTTTCTTT. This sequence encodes CASSLEIGKAFF.

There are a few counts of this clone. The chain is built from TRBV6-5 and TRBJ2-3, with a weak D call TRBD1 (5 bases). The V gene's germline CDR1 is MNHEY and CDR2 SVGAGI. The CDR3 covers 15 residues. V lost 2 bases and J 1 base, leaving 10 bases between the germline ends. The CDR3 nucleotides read TGTGCCAGCAGTTACGGGGCAACTGGCACAGATACGCAGTATTTT. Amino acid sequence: CASSYGATGTDTQYF.

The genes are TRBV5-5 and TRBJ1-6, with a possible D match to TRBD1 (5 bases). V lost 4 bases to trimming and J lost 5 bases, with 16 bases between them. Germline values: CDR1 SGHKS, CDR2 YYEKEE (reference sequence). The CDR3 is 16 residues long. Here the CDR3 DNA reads TGTGCCAGCAGCCAAGACCCAGGGAGGGATAATTCACCCCTCCACTTT. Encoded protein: CASSQDPGRDNSPLHF.

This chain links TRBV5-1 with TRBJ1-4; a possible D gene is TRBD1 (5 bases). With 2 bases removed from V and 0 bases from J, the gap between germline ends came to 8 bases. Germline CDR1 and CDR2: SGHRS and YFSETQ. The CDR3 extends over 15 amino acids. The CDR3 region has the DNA TGCGCCAGCAGCTTAAGACAGACAACTAATGAAAAACTGTTTTTT. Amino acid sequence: CASSLRQTTNEKLFF.

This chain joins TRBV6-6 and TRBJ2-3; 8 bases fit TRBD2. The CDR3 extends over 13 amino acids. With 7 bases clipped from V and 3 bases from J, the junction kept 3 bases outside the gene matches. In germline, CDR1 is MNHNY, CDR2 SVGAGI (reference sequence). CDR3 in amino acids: CASKSGGTDTQYF. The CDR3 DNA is TGTGCCAGCAAGAGCGGGGGAACAGATACGCAGTATTTT.

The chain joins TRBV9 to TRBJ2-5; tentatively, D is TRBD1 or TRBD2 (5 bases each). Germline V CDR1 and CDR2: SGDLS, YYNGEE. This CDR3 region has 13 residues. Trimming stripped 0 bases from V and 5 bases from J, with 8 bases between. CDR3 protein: CASSVGGGETQYF. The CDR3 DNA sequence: TGTGCCAGCAGCGTAGGGGGCGGGGAGACCCAGTACTTC.

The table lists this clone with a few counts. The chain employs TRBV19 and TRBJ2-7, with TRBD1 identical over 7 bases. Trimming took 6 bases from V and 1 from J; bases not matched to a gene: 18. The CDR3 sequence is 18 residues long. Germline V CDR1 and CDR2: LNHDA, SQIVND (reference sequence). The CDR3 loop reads CASRQRVFRDSQSYEQYV. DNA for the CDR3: TGTGCCAGTAGGCAGAGAGTCTTCCGGGACAGTCAATCCTACGAGCAGTACGTC.

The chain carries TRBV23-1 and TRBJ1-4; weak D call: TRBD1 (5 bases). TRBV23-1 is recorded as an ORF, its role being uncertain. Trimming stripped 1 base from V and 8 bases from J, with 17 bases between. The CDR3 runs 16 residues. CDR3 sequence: CASSQLKGPPWEKLFF. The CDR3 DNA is TGCGCCAGCAGTCAATTGAAGGGGCCTCCTTGGGAAAAACTGTTTTTT.

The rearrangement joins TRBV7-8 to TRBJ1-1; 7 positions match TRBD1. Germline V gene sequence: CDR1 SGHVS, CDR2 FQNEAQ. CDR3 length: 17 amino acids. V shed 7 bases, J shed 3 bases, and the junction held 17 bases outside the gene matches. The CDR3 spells CASMGTWQGGPYTEAFF. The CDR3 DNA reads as TGTGCCAGCATGGGGACTTGGCAGGGGGGGCCTTACACTGAAGCTTTCTTT.

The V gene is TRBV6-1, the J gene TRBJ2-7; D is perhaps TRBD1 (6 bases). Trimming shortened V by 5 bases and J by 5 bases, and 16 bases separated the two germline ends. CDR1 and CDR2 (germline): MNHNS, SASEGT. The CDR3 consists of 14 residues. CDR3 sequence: CASSSNDRPNEQYV. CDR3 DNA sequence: TGTGCCAGCAGTTCCAACGACAGGCCCAACGAGCAGTACGTC.

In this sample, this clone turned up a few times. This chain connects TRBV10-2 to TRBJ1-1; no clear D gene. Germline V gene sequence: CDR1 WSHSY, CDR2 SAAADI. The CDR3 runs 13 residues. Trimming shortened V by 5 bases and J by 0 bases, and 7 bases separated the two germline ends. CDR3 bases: TGCGCCAGCAGTAGTCAACTGAACACTGAAGCTTTCTTT. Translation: CASSSQLNTEAFF.

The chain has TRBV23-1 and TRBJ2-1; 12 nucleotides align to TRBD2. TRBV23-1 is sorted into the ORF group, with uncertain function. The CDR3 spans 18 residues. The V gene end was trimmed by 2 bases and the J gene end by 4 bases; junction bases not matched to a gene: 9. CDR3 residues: CASSQKTSGSSRYNEQFF. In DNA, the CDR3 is TGCGCCAGCAGTCAAAAGACTAGCGGGAGTTCTCGGTACAATGAGCAGTTCTTC.

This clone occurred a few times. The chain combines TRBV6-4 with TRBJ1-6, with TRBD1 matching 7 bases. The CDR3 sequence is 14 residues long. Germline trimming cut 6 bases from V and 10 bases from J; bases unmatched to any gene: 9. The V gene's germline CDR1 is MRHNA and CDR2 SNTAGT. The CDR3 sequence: CASSPRDRVSPLHF. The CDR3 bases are TGTGCCAGCAGCCCTCGAGACAGGGTATCACCCCTCCACTTT.

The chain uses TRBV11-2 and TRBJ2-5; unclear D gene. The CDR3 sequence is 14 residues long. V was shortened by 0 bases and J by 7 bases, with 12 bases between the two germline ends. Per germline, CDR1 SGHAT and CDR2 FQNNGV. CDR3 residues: CASSLDLQSGTQYF. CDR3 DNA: TGTGCCAGCAGCTTAGATCTGCAGTCGGGGACCCAGTACTTC.

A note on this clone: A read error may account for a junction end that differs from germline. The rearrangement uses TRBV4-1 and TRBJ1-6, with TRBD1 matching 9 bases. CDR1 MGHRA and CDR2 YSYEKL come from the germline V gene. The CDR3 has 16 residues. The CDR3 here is CASTQSGTGNNSPLHF. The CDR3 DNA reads TGCGCCAGCACCCAATCCGGGACAGGGAATAATTCACCCCTCCACTTT.

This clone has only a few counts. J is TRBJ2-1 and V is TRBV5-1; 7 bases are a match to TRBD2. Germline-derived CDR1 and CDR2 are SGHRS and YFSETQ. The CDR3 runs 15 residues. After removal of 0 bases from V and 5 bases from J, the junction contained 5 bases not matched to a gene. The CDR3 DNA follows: TGCGCCAGCAGCTTGGTGGGCGGGGGTCACAATGAGCAGTTCTTC. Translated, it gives CASSLVGGGHNEQFF. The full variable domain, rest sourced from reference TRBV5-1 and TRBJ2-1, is KAGVTQTPRYLIKTRGQQVTLSCSPISGHRSVSWYQQTPGQGLQFLFEYFSETQRNKGNFPGRFSGRQFSNSRSEMNVSTLELGDSALYLCASSLVGGGHNEQFFGPGTRLTVL.

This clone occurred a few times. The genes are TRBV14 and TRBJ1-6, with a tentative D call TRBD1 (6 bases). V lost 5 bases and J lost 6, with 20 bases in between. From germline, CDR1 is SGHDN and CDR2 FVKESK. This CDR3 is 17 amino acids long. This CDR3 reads CASSKPEGGRFNSPLHF. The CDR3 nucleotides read TGTGCCAGCAGCAAGCCGGAGGGGGGACGGTTTAATTCACCCCTCCACTTT.

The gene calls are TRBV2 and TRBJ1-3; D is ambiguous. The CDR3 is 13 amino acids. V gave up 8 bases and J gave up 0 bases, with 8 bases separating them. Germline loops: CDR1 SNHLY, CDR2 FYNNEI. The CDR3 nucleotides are TGTGCCAGCCTGAAGGACTCTGGAAACACCATATATTTT. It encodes CASLKDSGNTIYF.

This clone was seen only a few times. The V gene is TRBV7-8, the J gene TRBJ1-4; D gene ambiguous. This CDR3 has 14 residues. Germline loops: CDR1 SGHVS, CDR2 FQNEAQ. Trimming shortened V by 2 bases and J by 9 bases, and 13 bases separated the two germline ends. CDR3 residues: CASSLMPGEKKLFF. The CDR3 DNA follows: TGTGCCAGCAGCTTAATGCCGGGCGAGAAAAAACTGTTTTTT.

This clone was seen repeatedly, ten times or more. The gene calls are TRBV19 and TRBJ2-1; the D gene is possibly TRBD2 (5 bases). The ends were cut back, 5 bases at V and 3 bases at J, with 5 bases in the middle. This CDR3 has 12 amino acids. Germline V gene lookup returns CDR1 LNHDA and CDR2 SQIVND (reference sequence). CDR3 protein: CASSRGYNEQFF. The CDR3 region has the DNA TGTGCCAGTAGTCGGGGCTACAATGAGCAGTTCTTC. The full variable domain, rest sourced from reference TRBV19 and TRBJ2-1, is DGGITQSPKYLFRKEGQNVTLSCEQNLNHDAMYWYRQDPGQGLRLIYYSQIVNDFQKGDIAEGYSVSREKKESFPLTVTSAQKNPTAFYLCASSRGYNEQFFGPGTRLTVL.

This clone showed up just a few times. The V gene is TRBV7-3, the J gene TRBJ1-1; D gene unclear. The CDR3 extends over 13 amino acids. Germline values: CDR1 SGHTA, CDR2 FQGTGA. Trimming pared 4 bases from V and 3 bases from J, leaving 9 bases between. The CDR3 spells CASSSTPDTEAFF. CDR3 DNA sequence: TGTGCCAGCAGCTCCACCCCCGACACTGAAGCTTTCTTT.